Reported below is one TCR beta chain. This clonotype was detected only a few times. What this receptor recognizes is not known. Base qualities are not at hand, and no much larger clone is one base apart. Sequencing took place on an Illumina NovaSeq 6000. TCR cDNA was synthesized by 5'RACE template switching, which introduced a universal primer site and unique molecular identifiers. Priming of cDNA synthesis was performed from both the TCR alpha and TCR beta constant segments. Two PCR steps were used to amplify libraries, with sample barcodes and sequencing adapters being added in the second step. Sequencing of libraries was performed on Illumina HiSeq 2500 (2x100 bp) or NovaSeq (2x150 bp). The paper's processing steps were these. Demultiplexing of reads and collapsing into UMI consensus sequences were performed with MIGEC, and V(D)J alignment was carried out with MiXCR. Vaccine-responding clonotypes were defined with edgeR using replicate PBMC samples, requiring FDR below 0.01 and a log2 fold change above 5 up to day 15. CD4 or CD8 identity was assigned to each bulk clonotype according to whether the clonotype was present at higher abundance in the sequenced CD4 repertoire or the sequenced CD8 repertoire. TCRdb reanalyzed the raw reads on its own, using fastp at Q25 for trimming and MiXCR for clone calling, and kept in-frame beta chains. Each record represents a unique CDR3 protein, reported with the most common genes and DNA among its rows. The V and J calls come from TCRdb's annotation, not from the publication. The sample records 300,000 to 350,000 distinct CDR3 sequences, about 10% of which are singletons. 2.5% to 4% of the sample lies in the top ten.

The data derive from a study of T cells after yellow fever vaccination (dated by TCRdb to the late 2010s). As for the study more broadly: The SMART-Seq v4 Ultra Low Input RNA kit was used to prepare libraries from fractions with low cell numbers. Bulk TCR alpha and beta repertoires were sequenced longitudinally to track T-cell clones before and after primary and booster YFV17D yellow fever vaccination. Blood samples were taken at several timepoints before and after primary and secondary immunization, and bulk PBMC replicates and cell subsets were isolated. Two healthy male donors, one aged 18 to 30 and one aged 30 to 40 years, made up the cohort.

From the germline V gene, CDR1 is SGHTA and CDR2 is FQGNSA. V is reduced by 1 base and J by 4 bases, leaving a spacing of 8 bases between them. CDR3 length: 14 amino acids, cysteine to phenylalanine. Solely the CDR3 DNA is kept, with 42 bases framed from the first base. Explained via the paper, the treatment or condition label denotes: live attenuated yellow fever vaccine strain. A standard Ficoll-Paque protocol was used to isolate PBMCs from peripheral blood. Dynabeads CD4 and CD8 positive selection kits were used to isolate the CD4 and CD8 T-cell fractions. RNA was extracted with TriZol from bulk PBMCs, CD4 and CD8 fractions, and dextramer-positive and dextramer-negative fractions. Study-wide conclusions, independent of this receptor: A small share of clonotypes occurred in both CD4 and CD8 compartments, likely arising from convergent recombination. The secondary T-cell response was found to be weaker but faster than the primary response, with a peak reached on day 5 rather than on day 15. Only two donors were included in the study, so the extent to which the findings can be generalized is limited. Computational filtering was required because FACS-sorted repertoires could contain abundant contaminating clonotypes from the bulk population. After the booster, most of the clones that had expanded following primary vaccination were detected again (just under 97% of CD4 and around 88% of CD8), which suggests that memory was broadly maintained.

The receptor's source is a man aged 18 to 29 who received the YFV17D yellow fever vaccine. Recombination connected TRBV7-2 to TRBJ2-1; the D gene is not confidently resolved. Sequencing used CD4+ T cells sorted from PBMCs, obtained 45 days after the yellow fever booster vaccination. Here the CDR3 is given as CASSLGYVYNEQFF. The DNA reads as follows: TGTGCCAGCAGCTTAGGGTACGTGTACAATGAGCAGTTCTTC.